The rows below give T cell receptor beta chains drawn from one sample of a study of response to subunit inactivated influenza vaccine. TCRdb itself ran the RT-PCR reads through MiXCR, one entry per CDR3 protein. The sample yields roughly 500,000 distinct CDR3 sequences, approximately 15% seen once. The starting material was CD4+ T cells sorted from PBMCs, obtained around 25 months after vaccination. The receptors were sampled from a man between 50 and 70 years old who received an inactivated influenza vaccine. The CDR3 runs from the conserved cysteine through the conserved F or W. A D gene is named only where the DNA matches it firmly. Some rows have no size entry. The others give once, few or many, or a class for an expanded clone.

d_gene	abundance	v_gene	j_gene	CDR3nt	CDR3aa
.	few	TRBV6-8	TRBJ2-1	TGTGCCAGCAGTTACTCGACAATATTTGGGGACGAGGGTCGCCCTTTATACAATGAGCAGTTCTTC	CASSYSTIFGDEGRPLYNEQFF
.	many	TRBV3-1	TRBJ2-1	TGTGCCAGCAGCCAAGAATTGTGGGAAAATGAGCAGTTCTTC	CASSQELWENEQFF
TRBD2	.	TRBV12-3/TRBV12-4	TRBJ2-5	TGTGCCAGCAGTCCGGGACCGGGACTAGCGGACCTCGGGACCCAGTACTTC	CASSPGPGLADLGTQYF
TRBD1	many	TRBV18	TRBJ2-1	TGTGCCAGCTCACCACTAGGGGGCGGACGGGCCTACTACAATGAGCAGTTCTTC	CASSPLGGGRAYYNEQFF
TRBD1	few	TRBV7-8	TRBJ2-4	TGTGCCAGCAGCTGGGACAGAGCCAAAAACATTCAGTACTTC	CASSWDRAKNIQYF
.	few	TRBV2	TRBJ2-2	TGTGCCAGCAGATATGGCAGACACACCGGGGAGCTGTTTTTT	CASRYGRHTGELFF
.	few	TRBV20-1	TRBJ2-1	TGCAGTGCAACCCAGCGGATCTCCTACAATGAGCAGTTCTTC	CSATQRISYNEQFF
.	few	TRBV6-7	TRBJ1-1	TGTGCCAGCAGAGGGGCGGTGGGCACTGAAGCTTTCTTT	CASRGAVGTEAFF
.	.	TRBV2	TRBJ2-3	TGTGCCAGCAATCCAGTGGAGAAAGATACGCAGTATTTT	CASNPVEKDTQYF
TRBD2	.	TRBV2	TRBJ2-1	TGTGCCAGCAGTGAGACTAGCGGGGGATCCTACAATGAGCAGTTCTTC	CASSETSGGSYNEQFF
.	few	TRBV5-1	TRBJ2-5	TGCGCCAGCAGCCACACAGGGATCCAAGAGACCCAGTACTTC	CASSHTGIQETQYF
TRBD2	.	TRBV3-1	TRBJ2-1	TGTGCCAGCAGCCTCGCCGGGACTAGCGAGTACAATGAGCAGTTCTTC	CASSLAGTSEYNEQFF
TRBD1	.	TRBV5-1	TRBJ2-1	TGCGCCAGCAGGCGGGGACAGGGGGTCGGCTCCTACAATGAGCAGTTCTTC	CASRRGQGVGSYNEQFF
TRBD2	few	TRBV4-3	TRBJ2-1	TGCGCCAGCAGCCCCCAACCAGCGGGGGGGGGTAATGAGCAGTTCTTC	CASSPQPAGGGNEQFF
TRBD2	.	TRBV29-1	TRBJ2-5	TGCAGCGTCTGGGGGATAGCGGGGGAAATTGAGACCCAGTACTTC	CSVWGIAGEIETQYF
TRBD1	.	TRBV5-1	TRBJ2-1	TGCGCCAGCCGCGGACAGGGGGAAAACAATGAGCAGTTCTTC	CASRGQGENNEQFF
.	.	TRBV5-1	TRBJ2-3	TGCGCCAGCAGCACCCGGGCCAGAAGGGGCACAGATACGCAGTATTTT	CASSTRARRGTDTQYF
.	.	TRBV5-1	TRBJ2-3	TGCGCCAGCAGCTTGGGCCATGGGGGCACAGATACGCAGTATTTT	CASSLGHGGTDTQYF
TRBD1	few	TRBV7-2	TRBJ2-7	TGTGCCAGCAGCTTTGGGACAGGGTTTCCCTACGAGCAGTACTTC	CASSFGTGFPYEQYF
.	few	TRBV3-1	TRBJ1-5	TGTGCCAGCAGCCAAGGGGGGCTTGGACAGCCCCAGCATTTT	CASSQGGLGQPQHF
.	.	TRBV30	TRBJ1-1	TGTGCCTGGAGTAGAGGGGCTAGAGAAGCTTTCTTT	CAWSRGAREAFF
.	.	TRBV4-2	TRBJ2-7	TGTGCCAGCAGCCAAGAACACAGACAAGGCCTCGAGCAGTACTTC	CASSQEHRQGLEQYF
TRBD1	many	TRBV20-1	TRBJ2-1	TGCAGTGCCGCCGGGACAGGGGGCGTAGAGGAGCAGTTCTTC	CSAAGTGGVEEQFF
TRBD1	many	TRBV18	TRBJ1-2	TGTGCCAGCTCACCAACCGGGACAGGGGGCTTTGGCTACACCTTC	CASSPTGTGGFGYTF
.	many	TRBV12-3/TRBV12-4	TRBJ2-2	TGTGCCAGCAGACAGAACACCGGGGAGCTGTTTTTT	CASRQNTGELFF
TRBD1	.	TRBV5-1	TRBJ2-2	TGCGCCAGCAGCCAACAGGGGCCGAGCTCCGGGGAGCTGTTTTTT	CASSQQGPSSGELFF
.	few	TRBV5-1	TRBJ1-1	TGCGCCAGCAGCATCGGACCGGGGAACACTGAAGCTTTCTTT	CASSIGPGNTEAFF
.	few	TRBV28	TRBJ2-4	TGTGCCAGCAGCGTATTTAACGACATGGGGGGCAAAAACATTCAGTACTTC	CASSVFNDMGGKNIQYF
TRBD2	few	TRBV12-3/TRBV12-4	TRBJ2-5	TGTGCCAGCAGACGGACTAGCGCAGAGACCCAGTACTTC	CASRRTSAETQYF
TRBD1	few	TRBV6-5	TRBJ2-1	TGTGCCAGCAGTTACCCAGGACAGGGGGCTGGTGAGCAGTTCTTC	CASSYPGQGAGEQFF
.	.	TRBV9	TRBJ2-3	TGTGCCAGCAGCGTCTATCTCGACTGGGGAGGAACAGATACGCAGTATTTT	CASSVYLDWGGTDTQYF
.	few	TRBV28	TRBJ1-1	TGTGCCAGCAGAACCCCGGCGGGAGTGAACACTGAAGCTTTCTTT	CASRTPAGVNTEAFF
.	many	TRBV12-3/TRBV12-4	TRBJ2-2	TGTGCCAGCAGTTTCAGGGACGCGAACACCGGGGAGCTGTTTTTT	CASSFRDANTGELFF
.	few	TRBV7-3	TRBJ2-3	TGTGCCAGCAGCTTAACTGGGGCGGGGAGAGGCACAGATACGCAGTATTTT	CASSLTGAGRGTDTQYF
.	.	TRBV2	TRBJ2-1	TGTGCCAGCAGCGGGACCCGACGGGAGCAGTTCTTC	CASSGTRREQFF